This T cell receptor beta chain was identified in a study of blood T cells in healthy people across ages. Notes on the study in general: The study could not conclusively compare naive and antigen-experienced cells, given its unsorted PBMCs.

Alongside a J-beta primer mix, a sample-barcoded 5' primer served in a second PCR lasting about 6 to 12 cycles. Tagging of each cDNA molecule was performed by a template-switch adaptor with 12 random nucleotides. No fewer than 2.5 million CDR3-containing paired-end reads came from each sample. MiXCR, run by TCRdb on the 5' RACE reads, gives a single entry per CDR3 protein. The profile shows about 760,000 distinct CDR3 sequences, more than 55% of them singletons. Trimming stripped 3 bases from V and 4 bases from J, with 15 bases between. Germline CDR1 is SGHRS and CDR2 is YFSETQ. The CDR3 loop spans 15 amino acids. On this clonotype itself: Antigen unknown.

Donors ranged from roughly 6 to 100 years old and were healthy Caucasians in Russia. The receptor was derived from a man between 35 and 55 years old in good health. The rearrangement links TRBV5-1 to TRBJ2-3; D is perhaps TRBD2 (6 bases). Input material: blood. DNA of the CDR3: TGCGCCAGCAGCTGGGACTCCAGGCGCGCAGATACGCAGTATTTT. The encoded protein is CASSWDSRRADTQYF.